This T cell receptor beta chain was identified during a study of shared clonotypes between healthy human individuals. This table comes from immunoSEQ multiplex PCR, and its TCRdb copy is limited to in-frame clones, with some not included. The sample has hundreds of thousands of clones, over 65% seen once. Donors were healthy HIV-negative adults without recently reported acute infections or vaccinations. About this clone: The antigen is not known.

The study's findings and limits: The study generally estimated greater richness for naive than memory subsets.

Trimming left V 0 bases short and J 2 bases short, with 11 bases between. The CDR3 covers 16 residues. Germline values: CDR1 SGDLS, CDR2 YYNGEE. The V gene is TRBV9, the J gene TRBJ2-2; D call uncertain. This receptor was taken from a woman aged 25-40 years in good health. Input material: memory CD4+ T cells sorted from blood. Subset noted: CD45RA-negative fraction. In DNA, the CDR3 is TGTGCCAGCAGCGTAGTCGGCAGCCAAAACACCGGGGAGCTGTTTTTT. Translation gives CASSVVGSQNTGELFF.